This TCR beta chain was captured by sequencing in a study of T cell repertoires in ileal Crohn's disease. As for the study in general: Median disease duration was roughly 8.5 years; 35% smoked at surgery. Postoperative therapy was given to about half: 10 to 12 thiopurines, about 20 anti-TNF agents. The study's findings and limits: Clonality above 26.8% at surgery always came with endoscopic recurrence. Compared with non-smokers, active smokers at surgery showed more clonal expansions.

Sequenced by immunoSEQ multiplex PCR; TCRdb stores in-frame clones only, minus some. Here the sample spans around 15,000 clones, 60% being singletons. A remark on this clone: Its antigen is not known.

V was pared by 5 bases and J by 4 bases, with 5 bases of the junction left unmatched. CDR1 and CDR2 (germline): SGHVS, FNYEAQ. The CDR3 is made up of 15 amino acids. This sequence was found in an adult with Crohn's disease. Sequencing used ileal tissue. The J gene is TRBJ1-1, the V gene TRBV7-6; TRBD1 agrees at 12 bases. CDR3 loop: CASSHQGQGATEAFF. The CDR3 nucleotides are TGTGCCAGCAGCCACCAGGGACAGGGGGCCACTGAAGCTTTCTTT.